The 29 T cell receptor beta chains below were found in one sample sequenced in a study of CD8 T cells in Susac syndrome. RNA in amounts of roughly 0.45 to 1 ug was reverse transcribed with random hexamers. TCRdb processed the immunoSEQ multiplex PCR reads anew with MiXCR; each CDR3 protein has one entry. In the table there are 150,000 to 200,000 distinct CDR3 sequences, 91% of which are singletons. Source material: CD4+ T cells from PBMCs. Receptor source: a human donor with Susac syndrome.

This chain links TRBV19 with TRBJ2-2; either TRBD1 or TRBD2 may supply D (5 bases each). Trimming cost V 4 bases and J 1 base, with 10 bases left between them. Germline V gene sequence: CDR1 LNHDA, CDR2 SQIVND (reference sequence). The CDR3 totals 15 residues. The CDR3 region is CASSKGRMNTGELFF. The CDR3, as DNA: TGTGCCAGTAGTAAGGGACGGATGAACACCGGGGAGCTGTTTTTT.

The genes are TRBV24-1 and TRBJ2-1; perhaps TRBD1 as D (5 bases). Trimming stripped 4 bases from V and 0 bases from J, with 9 bases between. The CDR3 loop spans 15 amino acids. The germline V gene has CDR1 KGHDR and CDR2 SFDVKD. The CDR3 nucleotides are TGTGCCACCAGTGACCCAGGGTTCTCCTACAATGAGCAGTTCTTC. It is translated as CATSDPGFSYNEQFF.

The chain is built from TRBV24-1 and TRBJ2-3; D is undetermined. This CDR3 is built from 13 residues. V dropped 3 bases and J dropped 0 bases, with 3 bases sitting between them. Germline CDR1 KGHDR, CDR2 SFDVKD. Here the CDR3 reads CATSDASTDTQYF. The CDR3 coding sequence is TGTGCCACCAGTGATGCTAGCACAGATACGCAGTATTTT.

The rearrangement links TRBV19 to TRBJ1-3, with D maybe TRBD1 (6 bases). V shed 9 bases and J shed 3 bases, with 12 bases lying between them. Germline CDR1 reads LNHDA; CDR2 reads SQIVND (reference sequence). This CDR3 is built from 13 residues. The DNA for the CDR3 is TGTGCCAGCCGTTGGGGGCTTGGAAACACCATATATTTT. Protein product: CASRWGLGNTIYF.

As to this clonotype: One end of the junction fails to match germline, which may point to a read error. Written as DNA, the CDR3 is TGTGCTAGCAGCCCTAAACAGGGCGCTACGCAGTATTTT. It is translated as CASSPKQGATQYF. V is TRBV7-7 and J is TRBJ2-3; tentative D call: TRBD1 (6 bases). The CDR3 runs 13 residues. Germline assignment: CDR1 SSHAT and CDR2 FNYEAQ (reference sequence).

The chain carries TRBV6-1 and TRBJ2-7; 10 nucleotides align to TRBD2. Germline trimming cut 5 bases from V and 6 bases from J; bases unmatched to any gene: 7. The CDR3 covers 14 residues. The germline CDR1 and CDR2 sequences are MNHNS and SASEGT. This CDR3 is CASSLAGGVVEQYF. For the CDR3, the DNA is TGTGCCAGCAGTTTAGCGGGAGGAGTGGTCGAGCAGTACTTC.

This chain connects TRBV12-3 or TRBV12-4 to TRBJ2-7; D remains unclear. This CDR3 is 12 amino acids long. Trimming took off 1 base at V and 2 bases at J, with 3 bases between the two ends. The CDR3 here is CASSLVAYEQYF. The DNA for the CDR3 is TGTGCCAGCAGTTTAGTGGCCTACGAGCAGTACTTC.

The rearrangement uses TRBV11-2 and TRBJ1-4; 7 bases are a match to TRBD1. V lost 5 bases to trimming and J lost 6 bases; unmatched junction nucleotides: 9. Per germline, CDR1 SGHAT and CDR2 FQNNGV. The CDR3 is 15 amino acids. CDR3: CASSRRGLGDEKLFF. In DNA, the CDR3 is TGTGCCAGCAGCCGGAGGGGGCTCGGGGATGAAAAACTGTTTTTT. Complete variable domain (other parts from reference TRBV11-2 and TRBJ1-4): EAGVAQSPRYKIIEKRQSVAFWCNPISGHATLYWYQQILGQGPKLLIQFQNNGVVDDSQLPKDRFSAERLKGVDSTLKIQPAKLEDSAVYLCASSRRGLGDEKLFFGSGTQLSVL.

The J gene is TRBJ1-2, the V gene TRBV7-2; D is uncertain. Between the trimmed V and J ends, which lost 3 bases and 0 bases, there was a span of 8 bases. CDR1 and CDR2 (germline): SGHTA, FQGNSA. The CDR3 has 14 amino acids. The CDR3 is CASSFGTANYGYTF. The CDR3 DNA sequence: TGTGCCAGCAGCTTCGGTACGGCTAACTATGGCTACACCTTC.

This rearrangement joins TRBV5-4 to TRBJ2-5; 9 nucleotides match TRBD1. The CDR3 extends over 15 amino acids. From germline, CDR1 is SGHNT and CDR2 YYREEE (reference sequence). Trimming removed 4 bases from V and 5 bases from J; junction bases left unmatched: 9. CDR3 amino acids: CASSRSGTGMETQYF. The CDR3 DNA follows: TGTGCCAGCAGCAGGAGTGGGACAGGGATGGAGACCCAGTACTTC.

V usage is TRBV9 and J usage is TRBJ1-2, with no clear D. The CDR3 is 15 amino acids. Looked up from germline, CDR1 is SGDLS and CDR2 is YYNGEE. V was trimmed by 0 bases and J by 4 bases, leaving 13 bases between them. The CDR3 region is CASSVELGSGYGYTF. In nucleotides, the CDR3 is TGTGCCAGCAGCGTAGAGCTGGGTTCAGGCTATGGCTACACCTTC.

The chain combines TRBV7-9 with TRBJ2-7; D remains unclear. Germline V lookup: CDR1 SEHNR, CDR2 FQNEAQ (reference sequence). V lost 1 base, J lost 6 bases, and 4 bases lay in between. The CDR3 is 11 amino acids. Here the CDR3 reads CASSLEAEQYF. For the CDR3, the DNA is TGTGCCAGCAGCTTAGAGGCCGAGCAGTACTTC.

The genes are TRBV3-1 and TRBJ1-2; D unclear. The germline V and J ends were trimmed by 4 bases and 2 bases, with 14 bases remaining between them. The CDR3 has 15 residues. In germline, CDR1 is LGHDT, CDR2 YNNKEL (reference sequence). CDR3 amino acids: CASSLGPGPNYGYTF. The CDR3 region has the DNA TGTGCCAGCAGCCTAGGCCCGGGCCCGAACTATGGCTACACCTTC.

V gene TRBV5-1 combines with J gene TRBJ2-5, with 13 bases aligning to TRBD2. V lost 5 bases, J lost 4 bases, and 8 bases stayed unmatched. The CDR3 covers 16 residues. Germline CDR1 and CDR2: SGHRS and YFSETQ. CDR3 region: CASRLPGLAGVETQYF. DNA of the CDR3: TGCGCCAGCAGGCTTCCAGGACTAGCGGGAGTAGAGACCCAGTACTTC. The variable domain in full, with the rest retrieved from reference TRBV5-1 and TRBJ2-5, is KAGVTQTPRYLIKTRGQQVTLSCSPISGHRSVSWYQQTPGQGLQFLFEYFSETQRNKGNFPGRFSGRQFSNSRSEMNVSTLELGDSALYLCASRLPGLAGVETQYFGPGTRLLVL.

This chain connects TRBV19 to TRBJ1-1, with 8 bases lining up with TRBD1. Germline loops: CDR1 LNHDA, CDR2 SQIVND (reference sequence). Losses at the gene ends were 1 base for V and 1 base for J; bases not matched to a gene: 2. CDR3 length: 15 amino acids. CDR3 DNA sequence: TGTGCCAGTAGTATAGGGGACAGGCCGAACACTGAAGCTTTCTTT. Protein product: CASSIGDRPNTEAFF. Together with reference TRBV19 and TRBJ1-1, the CDR3 gives the full variable domain: DGGITQSPKYLFRKEGQNVTLSCEQNLNHDAMYWYRQDPGQGLRLIYYSQIVNDFQKGDIAEGYSVSREKKESFPLTVTSAQKNPTAFYLCASSIGDRPNTEAFFGQGTRLTVV.

This clonotype turned up a few times. The J gene is TRBJ1-2, the V gene TRBV28; 8 bases are shared with TRBD1. Per germline, CDR1 MDHEN and CDR2 SYDVKM. With 2 bases clipped from V and 4 bases from J, the junction kept 0 bases outside the gene matches. CDR3 size: 13 residues. This CDR3 is CASSLGQGYGYTF. For the CDR3, the DNA is TGTGCCAGCAGTTTAGGACAGGGCTATGGCTACACCTTC.

The DNA of the CDR3 is TGCGCCAGCAGCTTGTTTGGGCTGGACAATGAGCAGTTCTTC. Its protein product is CASSLFGLDNEQFF. This sequence joins TRBV5-1 and TRBJ2-1; no definite D call. The ends were cut back, 1 base at V and 5 bases at J, with 10 bases in the middle. Germline assignment: CDR1 SGHRS and CDR2 YFSETQ. The CDR3 consists of 14 residues.

The V call is TRBV29-1, the J call TRBJ2-7; D gene ambiguous. V lost 4 bases to trimming and J lost 2 bases, with 9 bases between them. Germline CDR1 SQVTM, CDR2 ANQGSEA. The CDR3 is made up of 12 amino acids. CDR3 sequence: CSVGPSPYEQYF. The CDR3, as DNA: TGCAGCGTTGGTCCATCGCCCTACGAGCAGTACTTC.

The chain carries TRBV11-3 and TRBJ2-4; TRBD2 aligns across 9 bases. This CDR3 comprises 15 residues. V gave up 5 bases and J gave up 3 bases; unmatched junction bases: 5. Germline CDR1 SGHNT, CDR2 YENEEA. The CDR3 here is CASSRSGGDKNIQYF. Written as DNA, the CDR3 is TGTGCCAGCAGCCGTAGCGGGGGAGACAAAAACATTCAGTACTTC.

The V call is TRBV20-1, the J call TRBJ1-2; TRBD1 might be the D (5 bases). There are 13 residues in the CDR3. The germline V gene encodes CDR1 DFQATT and CDR2 SNEGSKA (reference sequence). Deletions cut 2 bases from V and 3 bases from J, with 10 bases between. CDR3 protein: CSARQGPDYGYTF. The CDR3 bases are TGCAGTGCTAGACAGGGACCGGACTATGGCTACACCTTC.

This rearrangement joins TRBV27 to TRBJ1-1; 12 nucleotides line up with TRBD1. The ends lost 5 bases at V and 6 bases at J; junction bases unmatched: 7. This CDR3 spans 15 amino acids. CDR1 MNHEY and CDR2 SMNVEV come from the germline V gene (reference sequence). This CDR3 is CASSIGTGGGAEAFF. The CDR3 DNA is TGTGCCAGCAGTATCGGGACAGGGGGCGGTGCTGAAGCTTTCTTT.

The J gene is TRBJ2-1, the V gene TRBV30, with D possibly matching TRBD2 (5 bases). Germline V gives CDR1 GTSNPN, CDR2 SVGIG (reference sequence). Deletions cut 5 bases from V and 4 bases from J, with 12 bases between. This CDR3 is 13 amino acids long. DNA for the CDR3: TGTGCCTGGGAGGGCAGCGGATACAATGAGCAGTTCTTC. Amino acid sequence: CAWEGSGYNEQFF.

This sequence joins TRBV20-1 and TRBJ2-7; no clear D. CDR3 length: 13 amino acids. V was cut by 0 bases and J by 0 bases, with 6 bases left in between. Per germline, CDR1 DFQATT and CDR2 SNEGSKA (reference sequence). The CDR3, as DNA: TGCAGTGCTAGAGATATGAGCTCCTACGAGCAGTACTTC. This translates into CSARDMSSYEQYF.

The sample holds one count of this clonotype. The chain uses TRBV20-1 and TRBJ1-1; D perhaps matches TRBD1 (5 bases). V was clipped by 0 bases and J by 7 bases, with 9 bases between them. Per the germline V gene, CDR1 is DFQATT and CDR2 is SNEGSKA (reference sequence). The CDR3 sequence is 12 residues long. The CDR3 region has the DNA TGCAGTGCTAGAGAGGGGCCAGGTGAAGCTTTCTTT. It specifies CSAREGPGEAFF.

The genes are TRBV18 and TRBJ2-3, with 10 positions matching TRBD2. The CDR3 spans 17 residues. Unmatched junction bases numbered 9, after V lost 3 bases and J lost 3 bases. Germline V CDR1 and CDR2: KGHSH, LQKENI. CDR3 region: CASSPVAGGVETDTQYF. In DNA, the CDR3 is TGTGCCAGCTCACCGGTAGCGGGGGGTGTAGAGACAGATACGCAGTATTTT.

This clonotype was recorded only once. The chain is built from TRBV6-5 and TRBJ2-4; D ambiguous. This CDR3 region has 13 residues. V lost 6 bases to trimming and J lost 2 bases, with 8 bases between them. Per germline, CDR1 MNHEY and CDR2 SVGAGI. For the CDR3, the DNA is TGTGCCAGCAGGCTTTCTTCCAAAAACATTCAGTACTTC. Protein: CASRLSSKNIQYF.

As DNA, the CDR3 is TGTGCCAGCAGTCTCTTGGGGCCCCAGTACTTC. Protein sequence: CASSLLGPQYF. V and J are TRBV28 and TRBJ2-5; a weak D match, TRBD1 (5 bases). V dropped 5 bases and J dropped 9 bases, with 10 bases sitting between them. This CDR3 is built from 11 residues. The germline V gene encodes CDR1 MDHEN and CDR2 SYDVKM.

This clonotype occurred once. The rearrangement joins TRBV6-4 to TRBJ1-2, with D possibly being TRBD1 (5 bases). CDR3 length: 15 amino acids. From germline, CDR1 is MRHNA and CDR2 SNTAGT. V lost 0 bases, J lost 7 bases, and 15 bases lay in between. In nucleotides, the CDR3 is TGTGCCAGCAGTGACTCCAGCAGGGTAGGCGGTGGCTACACCTTC. Its translation is CASSDSSRVGGGYTF.

The chain couples TRBV18 to TRBJ2-1, with TRBD1 as a possible D gene (6 bases). Trimming removed 5 bases from V and 8 bases from J, with 19 bases in between. The CDR3 has 15 amino acids. CDR1 and CDR2 from the germline V gene are KGHSH and LQKENI. CDR3 amino acids: CASSFNEGGIDEQFF. CDR3 DNA sequence: TGTGCCAGCTCATTTAACGAAGGGGGAATCGATGAGCAGTTCTTC.